This entry lists 21 T cell receptor beta chains sequenced from one sample in a study of blood T cell repertoires in COVID-19. Repertoires were generated with immunoSEQ multiplex PCR, while TCRdb's copy carries only in-frame clones and drops some. The table records about 14,000 clones, nearly 90% of them present only once. The sequenced sample consisted of peripheral blood. All receptors come from a human donor with active COVID-19. The donor label of this sample is uncertain.

The V and J genes are TRBV10-2 and TRBJ2-1; TRBD2 matches at 12 bases. CDR1 and CDR2 from the germline V gene are WSHSY and SAAADI. V was clipped by 7 bases and J by 6 bases; unmatched bases: 1. This CDR3 is 13 amino acids long. CDR3 in amino acids: CASKLAGGNEQFF. CDR3 DNA sequence: TGCGCCAGCAAACTAGCGGGGGGCAATGAGCAGTTCTTC.

V is TRBV2 and J is TRBJ1-6; 8 positions agree with TRBD1. The trim removed 7 bases at V and 10 bases at J, leaving 15 bases unmatched. Looked up from germline, CDR1 is SNHLY and CDR2 is FYNNEI. The CDR3 contains 16 residues. The CDR3, as DNA: TGTGCCAGCACCTTCCAGACAGGGGCGAGCAAGTCACCCCTCCACTTT. It translates to CASTFQTGASKSPLHF.

The rearrangement joins TRBV5-6 to TRBJ2-2, with no clear D. The length of the CDR3 is 12 residues. V lost 3 bases and J 3 bases, leaving 3 bases between the germline ends. Germline CDR1 SGHDT, CDR2 YYEEEE. CDR3 nucleotide sequence: TGTGCCAGCAGCTCATACACCGGGGAGCTGTTTTTT. Encoded protein: CASSSYTGELFF.

The chain is built from TRBV2 and TRBJ1-2; 7 bases fit TRBD1. Germline V lookup: CDR1 SNHLY, CDR2 FYNNEI. V lost 7 bases, J lost 11 bases, and 10 bases stayed unmatched. The CDR3 contains 12 residues. The CDR3 coding sequence is TGTGCCAGCACCCCAGAGGGACAGTGGTACACCTTC. Translating it yields CASTPEGQWYTF.

Here the CDR3 reads CASSGTYNEQFF. Written as DNA, the CDR3 is TGTGCCAGCAGCGGGACATACAATGAGCAGTTCTTC. The chain recombines TRBV27 with TRBJ2-1; D might be TRBD1 (6 bases). Germline assignment: CDR1 MNHEY and CDR2 SMNVEV (reference sequence). The CDR3 loop spans 12 amino acids. Trimming cost V 6 bases and J 4 bases, with 7 bases left between them.

V gene TRBV5-1 combines with J gene TRBJ2-3; D unclear. CDR3 length: 14 residues. Germline V lookup: CDR1 SGHRS, CDR2 YFSETQ. Trimming removed 0 bases from V and 0 bases from J, with 5 bases in between. CDR3 bases: TGCGCCAGCAGCTTGGGGCAGAGCACAGATACGCAGTATTTT. The encoded protein is CASSLGQSTDTQYF.

The chain links TRBV6-5 to TRBJ1-6; no reliable D call. CDR1 MNHEY and CDR2 SVGAGI come from the germline V gene. With 4 bases removed from V and 14 bases from J, the gap between germline ends came to 15 bases. The CDR3 has 13 amino acids. The CDR3 bases are TGTGCCAGCAGTTCTCCAGGACCGGGGACCCTCCACTTT. The encoded protein is CASSSPGPGTLHF.

J is TRBJ1-5 and V is TRBV30, with D perhaps matching TRBD1 (6 bases). Germline CDR1 and CDR2: GTSNPN and SVGIG (reference sequence). The CDR3 sequence is 14 residues long. V gave up 5 bases and J gave up 6 bases, with 17 bases separating them. The CDR3, as DNA: TGTGCCTGGTCCCCACCAGGGGAGAGTCAGCCCCAGCATTTT. Amino acid sequence: CAWSPPGESQPQHF.

This clone was detected only once. This chain uses TRBV5-1 with TRBJ2-2; the match to TRBD1 covers 7 bases. The CDR3 loop spans 13 amino acids. Germline assignment: CDR1 SGHRS and CDR2 YFSETQ. The V and J ends lost 3 bases and 5 bases, in that order; junction bases with no gene match: 1. The CDR3 here is CASSSQGTGELFF. CDR3 nucleotides: TGCGCCAGCAGCTCACAGGGGACCGGGGAGCTGTTTTTT.

This clone was counted a few times. The gene calls are TRBV7-2 and TRBJ2-3; 14 bases line up with TRBD2. This CDR3 contains 16 residues. Germline CDR1 is SGHTA and CDR2 is FQGNSA. V lost 5 bases and J lost 7; bases outside the gene matches: 8. The DNA of the CDR3 is TGTGCCAGCAGCCCCCGGACTAGCGGGGGGCAGAATACGCAGTATTTT. This codes for CASSPRTSGGQNTQYF.

The V gene is TRBV7-8, the J gene TRBJ2-7; possible D gene TRBD1, 8 bases. The CDR3 is 14 amino acids. Germline-derived CDR1 and CDR2 are SGHVS and FQNEAQ. Trimming stripped 1 base from V and 4 bases from J, with 11 bases between. The CDR3 nucleotides are TGTGCCAGCAGCTTAGACAGGGGGGGGTACGAGCAGTACTTC. This encodes CASSLDRGGYEQYF.

V gene TRBV3-1 (or the pseudogene TRBV3-2) combines with J gene TRBJ2-1; 8 nucleotides line up with TRBD2. This CDR3 contains 12 residues. Germline trimming cut 1 base from V and 12 bases from J; bases unmatched to any gene: 2. Per the germline V gene, CDR1 is LGHDT and CDR2 is YNNKEL (reference sequence). CDR3 region: CASSQARGGQFF. The CDR3 DNA is TGTGCCAGCAGCCAAGCACGGGGGGGGCAGTTCTTC.

The J gene is TRBJ2-7, the V gene TRBV9; D perhaps matches TRBD1 (6 bases). V dropped 1 base and J dropped 6 bases, with 23 bases sitting between them. CDR3 length: 17 amino acids. Germline V gene data show CDR1 as SGDLS and CDR2 as YYNGEE. The CDR3 coding sequence is TGTGCCAGCAGCGTACGGGCAGGGGATGTGGGTTTAGCCGAGCAGTACTTC. It translates to CASSVRAGDVGLAEQYF.

The rearrangement links TRBV2 to TRBJ1-2, with 7 bases lining up with TRBD1. Trimming cost V 7 bases and J 1 base; bases outside gene matches: 24. In germline, CDR1 is SNHLY, CDR2 FYNNEI. This CDR3 is built from 20 residues. CDR3: CASTLTLRDQTGDHNYGYTF. The CDR3 DNA reads as TGTGCCAGCACTTTAACCCTTCGGGACCAAACAGGGGATCATAACTATGGCTACACCTTC.

The chain combines TRBV7-9 with TRBJ1-2; 8 bases are a match to TRBD1. J lost 7 bases, V lost 4 bases, and 8 bases had no gene match. Germline-derived CDR1 and CDR2 are SEHNR and FQNEAQ (reference sequence). The CDR3 spans 14 residues. CDR3 loop: CASSWGTGQGGYTF. CDR3 bases: TGTGCCAGCAGCTGGGGGACAGGCCAGGGTGGCTACACCTTC.

The chain links TRBV14 to TRBJ1-1, with D uncertain. Germline assignment: CDR1 SGHDN and CDR2 FVKESK. The CDR3 is 13 amino acids. The V end was cut by 3 bases, the J end by 0 bases, with 5 bases between. CDR3 coding DNA: TGTGCCAGCAGCCAGGCTTTGAACACTGAAGCTTTCTTT. Translated: CASSQALNTEAFF.

This sequence joins TRBV6-5 and TRBJ1-6; D is undetermined. Trimming shortened V by 5 bases and J by 7 bases, and 15 bases separated the two germline ends. Germline V CDR1 and CDR2: MNHEY, SVGAGI. This CDR3 has 15 residues. This CDR3 reads CASSPPGGRNSPLHF. The CDR3, as DNA: TGTGCCAGCAGTCCCCCCGGAGGGAGAAATTCACCCCTCCACTTT.

The genes are TRBV19 and TRBJ2-2; tentative D call: TRBD1 (6 bases). Germline values: CDR1 LNHDA, CDR2 SQIVND (reference sequence). The CDR3 is made up of 16 amino acids. Trimming took off 2 bases at V and 0 bases at J, with 10 bases between the two ends. The CDR3 spells CASSIIGGPNTGELFF. As DNA, the CDR3 is TGTGCCAGTAGTATAATAGGGGGACCGAACACCGGGGAGCTGTTTTTT.

The chain has TRBV30 and TRBJ1-2; TRBD1 agrees at 9 bases. After removal of 8 bases from V and 6 bases from J, the junction contained 13 bases not matched to a gene. CDR1 and CDR2 (germline): GTSNPN, SVGIG (reference sequence). The CDR3 loop spans 14 amino acids. The CDR3 DNA is TGTGCCCTGGGGATGGACAGGGGAGGGCATGGCTACACCTTC. It specifies CALGMDRGGHGYTF. The full variable domain, with the rest looked up from reference TRBV30 and TRBJ1-2, is SQTIHQWPATLVQPVGSPLSLECTVEGTSNPNLYWYRQAAGRGLQLLFYSVGIGQISSEVPQNLSASRPQDRQFILSSKKLLLSDSGFYLCALGMDRGGHGYTFGSGTRLTVV.

The genes are TRBV10-3 and TRBJ2-7; TRBD2 might be the D (5 bases). V was pared by 5 bases and J by 6 bases, with 14 bases between. Germline V gene lookup returns CDR1 ENHRY and CDR2 SYGVKD. There are 13 residues in the CDR3. The CDR3 nucleotides are TGTGCCATCAGTTCACCGGGGTCTATCGAGCAGTACTTC. It yields the protein CAISSPGSIEQYF.

This rearrangement joins TRBV7-9 to TRBJ2-7; maybe TRBD1 (5 bases). This CDR3 has 13 residues. Germline-derived CDR1 and CDR2 are SEHNR and FQNEAQ (reference sequence). Trimming stripped 5 bases from V and 1 base from J, with 9 bases between. CDR3 region: CASSVDNSYEQYF. CDR3 DNA sequence: TGTGCCAGCAGCGTGGACAATTCCTACGAGCAGTACTTC. Full variable domain (rest looked up from reference TRBV7-9 and TRBJ2-7): DTGVSQNPRHKITKRGQNVTFRCDPISEHNRLYWYRQTLGQGPEFLTYFQNEAQLEKSRLLSDRFSAERPKGSFSTLEIQRTEQGDSAMYLCASSVDNSYEQYFGPGTRLTVT.